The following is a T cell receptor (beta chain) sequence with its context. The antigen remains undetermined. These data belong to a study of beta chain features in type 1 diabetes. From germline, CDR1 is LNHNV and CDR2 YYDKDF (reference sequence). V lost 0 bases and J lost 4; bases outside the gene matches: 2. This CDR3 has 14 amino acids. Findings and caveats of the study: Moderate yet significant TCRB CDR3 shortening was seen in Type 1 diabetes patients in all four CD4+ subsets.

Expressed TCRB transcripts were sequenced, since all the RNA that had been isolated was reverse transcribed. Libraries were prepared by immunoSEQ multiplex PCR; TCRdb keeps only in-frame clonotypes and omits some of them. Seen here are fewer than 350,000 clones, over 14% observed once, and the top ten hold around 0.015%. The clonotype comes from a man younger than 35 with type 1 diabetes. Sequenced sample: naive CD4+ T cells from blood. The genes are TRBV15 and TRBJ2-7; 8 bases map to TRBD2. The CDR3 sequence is CATSRDGGVYEQYF. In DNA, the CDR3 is TGTGCCACCAGCAGAGACGGGGGGGTTTACGAGCAGTACTTC.